This TCR beta chain is drawn from a study of blood T cell repertoires in COVID-19. Study overall: The samples span acute and convalescent COVID-19 from the United States, Italy and Spain.

The authors' processing: It was from reference gene primer amplification that nucleated cell counts were estimated. The data were produced by immunoSEQ multiplex PCR, yet TCRdb's version contains in-frame clones alone and is incomplete. V, J and clone size were drawn from that table, and D and trimming were deduced from the DNA. This table holds fewer than 600,000 clones, 85% to 90% found once. Each participant's cohort was designated according to participant-reported clinical history. What was sequenced was PBMCs or T cells enriched from blood (not recorded which). The sequence was collected from a woman between 35 and 50 years old who had recovered from COVID-19.

DNA of the CDR3: TGTGCCAGTAGTACCCTACCCCGGGGGGGATCTGGAAACACCATATATTTT. Translation: CASSTLPRGGSGNTIYF. This rearrangement joins TRBV19 to TRBJ1-3; tentative D call: TRBD1 (5 bases). Germline CDR1 is LNHDA and CDR2 is SQIVND (reference sequence). The germline V and J ends were trimmed by 4 bases and 1 base, with 17 bases remaining between them. This CDR3 is 17 amino acids long.